The following is a TCR beta chain sequence with its context. The record originates from a study of T cell changes during pregnancy in multiple sclerosis. Libraries were prepared by immunoSEQ multiplex PCR; TCRdb keeps only in-frame clonotypes and omits some of them. The table lists about 97,000 clones, around nine tenths of them singletons. Germline values: CDR1 LGHNA, CDR2 YNFKEQ. This CDR3 comprises 15 residues. The V segment lost 4 bases and the J segment 5 bases; nucleotides outside the gene matches: 10. The chain couples TRBV4-2 to TRBJ1-1; 7 bases match TRBD1. This clonotype was obtained from a female donor in good health, enrolled as a control in a pregnancy study. Sequencing used peripheral blood, obtained in the second trimester of pregnancy. The CDR3 sequence is CASSRRGWNETEAFF. The CDR3 DNA is TGTGCCAGCAGCCGCAGGGGGTGGAATGAGACTGAAGCTTTCTTT.